The 32 T cell receptor beta chains below were found in one sample sequenced in a study of OX40 agonist ivuxolimab in advanced cancers. Profiled with immunoSEQ multiplex PCR; TCRdb holds only in-frame clones, not every one. Of 73,000 or so clones detected, almost 85% appear once; the ten largest clones hold under 0.75%. The source material was CD4+ or CD8+ T cells sorted from blood, sampled in a trial of the OX40 agonist ivuxolimab. These receptor sequences come from an adult with an advanced solid tumor such as melanoma, head and neck, liver or kidney cancer.

The rearrangement joins TRBV7-8 to TRBJ1-5; D is unclear. Germline loops: CDR1 SGHVS, CDR2 FQNEAQ. The CDR3 consists of 15 residues. Trimming took off 4 bases at V and 2 bases at J, with 12 bases between the two ends. The CDR3 region is CASSSSGWGNQPQHF. The CDR3 DNA is TGTGCCAGCAGCTCTAGTGGATGGGGCAATCAGCCCCAGCATTTT.

The chain couples TRBV5-4 to TRBJ2-2, with 7 nucleotides matching TRBD2. The CDR3 covers 15 residues. CDR1 SGHNT and CDR2 YYREEE come from the germline V gene (reference sequence). V was pared by 5 bases and J by 0 bases, with 4 bases of the junction left unmatched. This chain's CDR3 is CASRPSGTNTGELFF. In nucleotides, the CDR3 is TGTGCCAGCAGGCCTAGCGGCACGAACACCGGGGAGCTGTTTTTT.

As concerns this clone: At one end the junction does not follow the germline gene, possibly because of a read error. The same CDR3 can be traced to other DNA sequences in this sample. The chain is built from TRBV30 and TRBJ1-6; 8 bases are shared with TRBD1. This CDR3 contains 14 residues. CDR1 is GTSNPN and CDR2 is SVGIG in the germline V gene (reference sequence). The CDR3 DNA reads TGCGCCTGGAGTGTGCAACAGGGGGGTACACCCCTCCACTTT. Translating gives CAWSVQQGGTPLHF.

The CDR3 loop is CASTLGIAGGEEGSPLHF. The CDR3 bases are TGTGCCAGTACTTTAGGGATCGCCGGTGGGGAAGAAGGGTCACCCCTCCACTTT. The chain links TRBV19 to TRBJ1-6; D is unclear. Germline loops: CDR1 LNHDA, CDR2 SQIVND (reference sequence). CDR3 length: 18 amino acids. V lost 7 bases to trimming and J lost 10 bases, with 29 bases between them. Full variable domain (missing parts from reference TRBV19 and TRBJ1-6): DGGITQSPKYLFRKEGQNVTLSCEQNLNHDAMYWYRQDPGQGLRLIYYSQIVNDFQKGDIAEGYSVSREKKESFPLTVTSAQKNPTAFYLCASTLGIAGGEEGSPLHFGNGTRLTVT.

This clone is a singleton in its sample. This chain joins TRBV27 and TRBJ1-2; possible D gene TRBD1, 6 bases. Germline V gene data show CDR1 as MNHEY and CDR2 as SMNVEV (reference sequence). The V and J ends lost 2 bases and 5 bases respectively, with 15 bases between them. The CDR3 contains 15 residues. The CDR3 here is CASSLVGGRGYGYTF. The CDR3 coding sequence is TGTGCCAGCAGTTTAGTAGGGGGGCGAGGGTATGGCTACACCTTC.

The V call is TRBV18, the J call TRBJ1-5; a weak D match, TRBD1 (5 bases). Looked up from germline, CDR1 is KGHSH and CDR2 is LQKENI. CDR3 size: 17 residues. V gave up 0 bases and J gave up 9 bases, with 21 bases separating them. The CDR3 DNA follows: TGTGCCAGCTCACCACCTGGTAGTGAGGGGCTAATTCTGCCCCAGCATTTT. Amino acids: CASSPPGSEGLILPQHF.

This sequence joins TRBV2 and TRBJ1-6; weak D call: TRBD1 (5 bases). There are 12 residues in the CDR3. CDR1 and CDR2 (germline): SNHLY, FYNNEI. V was pared by 10 bases and J by 5 bases, with 9 bases between. CDR3 DNA sequence: TGTGCCACCCGGGGGGATAATTCACCCCTCCACTTT. Translation gives CATRGDNSPLHF.

This sequence joins TRBV5-1 and TRBJ1-4; 7 nucleotides align to TRBD1. Germline CDR1 reads SGHRS; CDR2 reads YFSETQ. The V gene end was trimmed by 0 bases and the J gene end by 12 bases; junction bases not matched to a gene: 8. This CDR3 contains 14 residues. The CDR3 coding sequence is TGCGCCAGCAGCTTGGACAGGGGAAGGTCGGAACTGTTTTTT. As protein: CASSLDRGRSELFF.

The rearrangement uses TRBV19 and TRBJ1-2; perhaps TRBD1 as D (5 bases). Trimming cost V 10 bases and J 3 bases, with 15 bases left between them. The CDR3 length is 13 residues. Germline V gives CDR1 LNHDA, CDR2 SQIVND (reference sequence). This CDR3 reads CATGAGHDYGYTF. For the CDR3, the DNA is TGTGCCACCGGCGCCGGACACGACTATGGCTACACCTTC.

The chain couples TRBV11-2 to TRBJ1-1; unclear D gene. Germline lookup yields CDR1 SGHAT and CDR2 FQNNGV. This CDR3 has 15 amino acids. V dropped 1 base and J dropped 5 bases, with 14 bases sitting between them. This CDR3 is CASSLGRAQGTEAFF. CDR3 DNA: TGTGCCAGCAGCTTAGGAAGGGCCCAAGGGACTGAAGCTTTCTTT.

The chain uses TRBV2 and TRBJ2-2; no reliable D call. The germline V gene encodes CDR1 SNHLY and CDR2 FYNNEI. This CDR3 has 13 residues. Between the trimmed V and J ends, which lost 7 bases and 5 bases, there was a span of 11 bases. The CDR3 sequence: CASNSWVTGELFF. Here the CDR3 DNA reads TGTGCCAGCAACTCCTGGGTAACCGGGGAGCTGTTTTTT.

V and J are TRBV4-3 and TRBJ1-6, with D uncertain. Germline CDR1 reads LGHNA; CDR2 reads YSLEER. The CDR3 has 14 amino acids. The V and J ends lost 2 bases and 4 bases respectively, with 6 bases between them. CDR3 bases: TGCGCCAGCAGCCAACAGCCTTATAATTCACCCCTCCACTTT. It translates to CASSQQPYNSPLHF.

The sample holds one count of this clone. The chain has TRBV9 and TRBJ1-4; D perhaps matches TRBD1 (6 bases). Trimming cost V 3 bases and J 6 bases, with 12 bases left between them. CDR1 SGDLS and CDR2 YYNGEE come from the germline V gene. This CDR3 is built from 14 residues. CDR3 bases: TGTGCCAGCAGCGCCCTAAGGGGGGATGAAAAACTGTTTTTT. It translates to CASSALRGDEKLFF.

J is TRBJ2-5 and V is TRBV7-9; D perhaps matches TRBD2 (5 bases). This CDR3 is built from 13 residues. Germline lookup yields CDR1 SEHNR and CDR2 FQNEAQ (reference sequence). V was pared by 2 bases and J by 5 bases, with 9 bases between. CDR3 DNA sequence: TGTGCCAGCAGCTTATTTAGCGCTGAGACCCAGTACTTC. Translating it yields CASSLFSAETQYF.

The V and J genes are TRBV27 and TRBJ1-5, with D possibly matching TRBD1 (5 bases). The V gene's germline CDR1 is MNHEY and CDR2 SMNVEV (reference sequence). CDR3 length: 14 residues. Trimming took off 6 bases at V and 4 bases at J, with 13 bases between the two ends. Here the CDR3 DNA reads TGTGCCAGCAGGGGGTGGGGGGGGAATCAGCCCCAGCATTTT. Its translation is CASRGWGGNQPQHF.

CDR3 sequence (DNA): TGTGCCAGCAAACGGGCCCCCCACGAGCAGTACTTC. Protein: CASKRAPHEQYF. The chain links TRBV2 to TRBJ2-7; no clear D gene. The CDR3 consists of 12 residues. Trimming stripped 7 bases from V and 5 bases from J, with 12 bases between. Germline loops: CDR1 SNHLY, CDR2 FYNNEI.

This chain uses TRBV7-9 with TRBJ1-6, with a weak D call TRBD1 (6 bases). The CDR3 sequence is 12 residues long. CDR1 is SEHNR and CDR2 is FQNEAQ in the germline V gene (reference sequence). V was cut by 2 bases and J by 14 bases, with 10 bases left in between. The CDR3 sequence is CASSLPSGALHF. CDR3 coding DNA: TGTGCCAGCAGCTTACCCTCAGGGGCCCTCCACTTT.

The chain employs TRBV2 and TRBJ1-6; D possibly corresponds to TRBD1 (6 bases). The CDR3 has 16 residues. Germline-derived CDR1 and CDR2 are SNHLY and FYNNEI. V was cut by 3 bases and J by 6 bases, with 15 bases left in between. CDR3 in amino acids: CASSEGAGLGNSPLHF. DNA of the CDR3: TGTGCCAGCAGTGAGGGGGCAGGATTAGGTAATTCACCCCTCCACTTT.

The chain uses TRBV7-3 and TRBJ2-3; 7 bases map to TRBD1. The J segment lost 0 bases and the V segment lost 4 bases, leaving 1 base of the junction unmatched. The CDR3 has 14 amino acids. CDR1 is SGHTA and CDR2 is FQGTGA in the germline V gene. CDR3 bases: TGTGCCAGCAGCTCGGGACAGAGCACAGATACGCAGTATTTT. Its protein product is CASSSGQSTDTQYF.

The rearrangement joins TRBV30 to TRBJ2-7, with D possibly matching TRBD1 (6 bases). The CDR3 is 13 residues long. The germline gives CDR1 GTSNPN, CDR2 SVGIG (reference sequence). Trimming stripped 2 bases from V and 2 bases from J, with 10 bases between. CDR3 amino acids: CAWSRDNTYEQYF. CDR3 nucleotide sequence: TGTGCCTGGAGTCGGGACAACACCTACGAGCAGTACTTC.

The chain combines TRBV10-3 with TRBJ2-3; 11 bases line up with TRBD2. Trimming at V came to 6 bases and at J to 2 bases, leaving 7 bases not matched to a gene. CDR1 is ENHRY and CDR2 is SYGVKD in the germline V gene. The CDR3 consists of 16 residues. The CDR3 sequence is CAIRGTSGGDTDTQYF. As DNA, the CDR3 is TGTGCCATCAGGGGCACTAGCGGGGGAGACACAGATACGCAGTATTTT.

The chain uses TRBV11-2 and TRBJ1-1; D is possibly TRBD1 (6 bases). CDR1 and CDR2 (germline): SGHAT, FQNNGV. CDR3 length equals 14 residues. Trimming removed 2 bases at V and 4 bases at J, with 11 bases between. The chain's CDR3 is CASSLYQGSTEAFF. For the CDR3, the DNA is TGTGCCAGCAGCTTATATCAGGGGAGCACTGAAGCTTTCTTT.

The genes are TRBV7-2 and TRBJ1-5; D is uncertain. Per germline, CDR1 SGHTA and CDR2 FQGNSA. The CDR3 totals 14 residues. The V end was cut by 2 bases, the J end by 4 bases, with 9 bases between. CDR3 sequence (DNA): TGTGCCAGCAGCTTAAAACCTTCGAATCAGCCCCAGCATTTT. Encoded protein: CASSLKPSNQPQHF.

V usage is TRBV2 and J usage is TRBJ2-6, with no clear D. Germline assignment: CDR1 SNHLY and CDR2 FYNNEI. Trimming cost V 8 bases and J 0 bases, with 5 bases left between them. The length of the CDR3 is 13 residues. This CDR3 reads CASAGSGANVLTF. CDR3 sequence (DNA): TGTGCCAGCGCCGGCTCTGGGGCCAACGTCCTGACTTTC.

This chain links TRBV11-1 with TRBJ2-2; D is possibly TRBD2 (6 bases). V was clipped by 5 bases and J by 6 bases, with 16 bases between them. Looked up from germline, CDR1 is SGHAT and CDR2 is FQDESV (reference sequence). The CDR3 is 15 amino acids. CDR3 in amino acids: CASSQPGLRAGELFF. CDR3 nucleotide sequence: TGTGCCAGCAGCCAACCGGGACTTAGGGCCGGGGAGCTGTTTTTT. Full variable domain (rest looked up from reference TRBV11-1 and TRBJ2-2): EAEVAQSPRYKITEKSQAVAFWCDPISGHATLYWYRQILGQGPELLVQFQDESVVDDSQLPKDRFSAERLKGVDSTLKIQPAELGDSAMYLCASSQPGLRAGELFFGEGSRLTVL.

The gene calls are TRBV19 and TRBJ1-5, with TRBD1 matching over 7 bases. Germline CDR1 is LNHDA and CDR2 is SQIVND (reference sequence). This CDR3 region has 14 residues. V lost 0 bases and J lost 8; bases outside the gene matches: 4. The CDR3 loop is CASSIDRQGKPQHF. The CDR3 DNA reads as TGTGCCAGTAGTATAGATCGACAGGGAAAGCCCCAGCATTTT.

This chain links TRBV5-1 with TRBJ2-7; unclear D gene. The germline V gene encodes CDR1 SGHRS and CDR2 YFSETQ. The CDR3 runs 11 residues. Trimming took off 4 bases at V and 2 bases at J, with 4 bases between the two ends. CDR3 DNA: TGCGCCAGCAGCGATCCCTACGAGCAGTACTTC. Its protein is CASSDPYEQYF.

V and J are TRBV6-1 and TRBJ1-5, with 7 bases matching TRBD1. This CDR3 comprises 15 residues. Germline CDR1 and CDR2: MNHNS and SASEGT. Unmatched junction bases numbered 7, after V lost 3 bases and J lost 5 bases. CDR3 in amino acids: CASSDQGGWDQPQHF. The CDR3 nucleotides read TGTGCCAGCAGTGACCAAGGGGGCTGGGATCAGCCCCAGCATTTT.

CDR3 nucleotides: TGTGCCAACGCGATGAGACAGGGGGCTTACGAGCAGTACTTC. As protein: CANAMRQGAYEQYF. The chain uses TRBV19 and TRBJ2-7, with 10 positions matching TRBD1. This CDR3 region has 14 residues. Germline values: CDR1 LNHDA, CDR2 SQIVND (reference sequence). The junction had 10 bases not matched to a gene; V was cut back by 10 bases and J by 4 bases. Complete variable domain (other parts from reference TRBV19 and TRBJ2-7): DGGITQSPKYLFRKEGQNVTLSCEQNLNHDAMYWYRQDPGQGLRLIYYSQIVNDFQKGDIAEGYSVSREKKESFPLTVTSAQKNPTAFYLCANAMRQGAYEQYFGPGTRLTVT.

This sequence joins TRBV19 and TRBJ1-5; 7 bases map to TRBD1. The CDR3 runs 15 residues. CDR1 is LNHDA and CDR2 is SQIVND in the germline V gene (reference sequence). The J segment lost 3 bases and the V segment lost 4 bases, leaving 6 bases of the junction unmatched. CDR3 protein: CASSNQGVDNQPQHF. Written as DNA, the CDR3 is TGTGCCAGTAGTAACCAGGGGGTCGACAATCAGCCCCAGCATTTT.

The genes are TRBV6-4 and TRBJ1-4, with TRBD1 as a possible D gene (6 bases). The length of the CDR3 is 15 residues. Germline CDR1 MRHNA, CDR2 SNTAGT. V dropped 5 bases and J dropped 7 bases, with 17 bases sitting between them. CDR3 bases: TGTGCCAGCAGTTTCCTTACAGGGCAGGGTGAAAAACTGTTTTTT. Its translation: CASSFLTGQGEKLFF.

The chain links TRBV4-1 to TRBJ1-4; tentative D call: TRBD1 (5 bases). Germline V gene data show CDR1 as MGHRA and CDR2 as YSYEKL. The CDR3 has 18 amino acids. V lost 0 bases to trimming and J lost 7 bases, with 21 bases between them. The CDR3 loop is CASSQETARGPMVEKLFF. CDR3 bases: TGCGCCAGCAGCCAAGAAACGGCGAGGGGCCCCATGGTTGAAAAACTGTTTTTT.